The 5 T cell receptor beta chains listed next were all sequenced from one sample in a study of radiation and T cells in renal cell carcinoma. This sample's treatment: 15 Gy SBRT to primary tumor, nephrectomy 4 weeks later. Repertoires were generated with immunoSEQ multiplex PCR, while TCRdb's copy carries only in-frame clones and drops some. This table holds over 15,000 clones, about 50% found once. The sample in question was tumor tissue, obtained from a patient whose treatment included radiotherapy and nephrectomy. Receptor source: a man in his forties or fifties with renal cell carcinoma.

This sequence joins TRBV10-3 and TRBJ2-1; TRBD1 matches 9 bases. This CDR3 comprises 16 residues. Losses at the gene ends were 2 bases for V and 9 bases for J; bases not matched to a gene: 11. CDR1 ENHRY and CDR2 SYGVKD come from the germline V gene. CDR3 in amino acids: CAISENSGQGLVEQFF. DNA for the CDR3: TGTGCCATCAGTGAGAATTCGGGACAGGGATTGGTTGAGCAGTTCTTC.

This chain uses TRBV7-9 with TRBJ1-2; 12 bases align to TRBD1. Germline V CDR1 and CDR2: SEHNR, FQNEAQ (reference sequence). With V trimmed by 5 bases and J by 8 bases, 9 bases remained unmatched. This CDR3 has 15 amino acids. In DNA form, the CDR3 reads TGTGCCAGCAGCGCCCCGGGACAGGGGGCGCGAGGCTACACCTTC. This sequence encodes CASSAPGQGARGYTF.

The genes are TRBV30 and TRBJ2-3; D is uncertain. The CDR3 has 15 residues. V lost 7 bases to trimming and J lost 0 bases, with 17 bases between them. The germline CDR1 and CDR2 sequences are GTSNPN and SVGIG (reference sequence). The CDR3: CASYSVVGSTDTQYF. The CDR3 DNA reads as TGTGCCTCCTATTCCGTGGTTGGGAGCACAGATACGCAGTATTTT.

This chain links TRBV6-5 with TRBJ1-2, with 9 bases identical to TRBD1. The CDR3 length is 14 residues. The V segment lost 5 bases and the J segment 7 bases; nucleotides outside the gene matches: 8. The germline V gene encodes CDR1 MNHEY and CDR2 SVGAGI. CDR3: CASSKRDRASGYTF. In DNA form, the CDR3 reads TGTGCCAGCAGTAAACGGGACAGGGCGTCTGGCTACACCTTC.

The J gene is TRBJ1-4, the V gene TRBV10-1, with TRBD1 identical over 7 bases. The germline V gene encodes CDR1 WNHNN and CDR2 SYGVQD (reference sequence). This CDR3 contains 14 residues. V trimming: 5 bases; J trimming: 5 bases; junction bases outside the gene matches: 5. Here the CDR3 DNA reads TGCGCCAGCAGTCCCGGGACAGAGAATGAAAAACTGTTTTTT. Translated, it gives CASSPGTENEKLFF.